The 21 T cell receptor beta chains below come from one sample, sequenced in a study of T cell repertoires in cytomegalovirus infection. Via MiXCR, TCRdb re-called the reads, giving one row per CDR3 protein. This table holds some 150,000 distinct CDR3 sequences, 5.5% to 8% found once. Source material: PBMCs. The receptor set was obtained from a human donor in good health (CMV status not recorded). Some clones in this sample may be carry-over from other donors' samples.

This clonotype was recorded at least ten times. DNA of the CDR3: TGCGCCAGCAGCTCGGATCCGGGGTCTAACTATGGCTACACCTTC. Protein sequence: CASSSDPGSNYGYTF. V gene TRBV5-1 combines with J gene TRBJ1-2; no clear D gene. V was trimmed by 3 bases and J by 0 bases, leaving 12 bases between them. Germline assignment: CDR1 SGHRS and CDR2 YFSETQ. The CDR3 spans 15 residues.

In its sample, this clonotype was seen a few times. J is TRBJ2-7 and V is TRBV20-1; D is possibly TRBD1 (6 bases). The CDR3 length is 12 residues. Per the germline V gene, CDR1 is DFQATT and CDR2 is SNEGSKA (reference sequence). Trimming shortened V by 6 bases and J by 3 bases, and 12 bases separated the two germline ends. CDR3 in DNA: TGCAGTGCCACCACAGGGTACTACGAGCAGTACTTC. Amino acids: CSATTGYYEQYF.

This clonotype appeared many times. The rearrangement uses TRBV18 and TRBJ1-5; no reliable D call. The V end was cut by 0 bases, the J end by 2 bases, with 8 bases between. Germline CDR1 and CDR2: KGHSH and LQKENI. The CDR3 is 15 amino acids. The CDR3 DNA follows: TGTGCCAGCTCACCACCGGGCCTGGGCAATCAGCCCCAGCATTTT. It yields the protein CASSPPGLGNQPQHF.

The sample holds many counts of this clonotype. This sequence joins TRBV7-2 and TRBJ2-3; TRBD2 is a possible D gene (6 bases). The germline V gene has CDR1 SGHTA and CDR2 FQGNSA. The CDR3 covers 17 residues. The V gene lost 4 bases and the J gene lost 1 base, with 18 bases spanning the gap. In DNA form, the CDR3 reads TGTGCCAGCAGCTCCCTCTTCGGGGGATCGGGCACAGATACGCAGTATTTT. It is translated as CASSSLFGGSGTDTQYF.

This clonotype was counted ten times or more. V is TRBV2 and J is TRBJ2-7; TRBD1 or TRBD2 may be the D gene (5 bases each). In germline, CDR1 is SNHLY, CDR2 FYNNEI. The ends were cut back, 6 bases at V and 0 bases at J, with 15 bases in the middle. The CDR3 spans 15 residues. The CDR3 sequence is CASSSRDRSSYEQYF. The CDR3 coding sequence is TGTGCCAGCAGCTCCCGGGACCGGAGCTCCTACGAGCAGTACTTC.

This clonotype was found many times. The genes are TRBV6-1 and TRBJ2-3, with D unclear. V was shortened by 0 bases and J by 2 bases, with 6 bases between the two germline ends. Germline V gene sequence: CDR1 MNHNS, CDR2 SASEGT. The CDR3 length is 14 residues. CDR3 DNA sequence: TGTGCCAGCAGTGAAGCGGGCTACACAGATACGCAGTATTTT. Residues: CASSEAGYTDTQYF.

This clonotype has ten or more counts. The V call is TRBV7-6, the J call TRBJ2-7; no definite D call. The CDR3 sequence is 13 residues long. The V gene lost 1 base and the J gene lost 7 bases, with 11 bases spanning the gap. The germline gives CDR1 SGHVS, CDR2 FNYEAQ. The CDR3 DNA is TGTGCCAGCAGCTTAGGTCAAGCGTCTGAGCAGTACTTC. Translating gives CASSLGQASEQYF. Together with reference TRBV7-6 and TRBJ2-7, the CDR3 gives the full variable domain: GAGVSQSPRYKVTKRGQDVALRCDPISGHVSLYWYRQALGQGPEFLTYFNYEAQQDKSGLPNDRFSAERPEGSISTLTIQRTEQRDSAMYRCASSLGQASEQYFGPGTRLTVT.

This clonotype showed up just a few times. This may be a read error, as it is one base from a much larger clone. The chain is built from TRBV11-2 and TRBJ2-7, with D unresolved. With 0 bases removed from V and 2 bases from J, the gap between germline ends came to 2 bases. Looked up from germline, CDR1 is SGHAT and CDR2 is FQNNGV. The CDR3 has 12 amino acids. In DNA form, the CDR3 reads TGTGCCAGCAGCTTAGACGCCTACGAGCAGTACTTC. Amino acid sequence: CASSLDAYEQYF.

This clonotype was seen many times. The J gene is TRBJ2-1, the V gene TRBV7-8, with 9 bases aligning to TRBD2. The germline CDR1 and CDR2 sequences are SGHVS and FQNEAQ. This CDR3 has 16 residues. V lost 1 base and J lost 10; bases outside the gene matches: 11. CDR3: CASSLGAGGAGGEQFF. Here the CDR3 DNA reads TGTGCCAGCAGCTTAGGAGCGGGGGGTGCCGGTGGAGAGCAGTTCTTC.

This clonotype was observed a few times. This chain uses TRBV4-2 with TRBJ1-6; 9 nucleotides match TRBD1. J lost 11 bases, V lost 1 base, and 9 bases had no gene match. The germline V gene encodes CDR1 LGHNA and CDR2 YNFKEQ. The CDR3 extends over 16 amino acids. The CDR3 bases are TGTGCCAGCAGCCAAGTAGGAAGGACAGGGGTTACACCCCTCCACTTT. Translated: CASSQVGRTGVTPLHF.

This clonotype appeared many times. V usage is TRBV20-1 and J usage is TRBJ1-3; 8 bases are a match to TRBD1. The junction had 7 bases not matched to a gene; V was cut back by 6 bases and J by 0 bases. The CDR3 covers 15 residues. Germline-derived CDR1 and CDR2 are DFQATT and SNEGSKA (reference sequence). CDR3 DNA: TGCAGTGCGCAACGGACAGGGAGCTCTGGAAACACCATATATTTT. Protein sequence: CSAQRTGSSGNTIYF.

This clonotype occurred many times. This chain links TRBV2 with TRBJ1-1; no clear D gene. V lost 5 bases and J lost 5, with 15 bases in between. There are 14 residues in the CDR3. Germline-derived CDR1 and CDR2 are SNHLY and FYNNEI. The CDR3 here is CASSPGRHLTEAFF. CDR3 DNA: TGTGCCAGCAGTCCAGGACGGCATTTGACTGAAGCTTTCTTT.

There are many counts of this clonotype. The chain couples TRBV7-2 to TRBJ2-5; TRBD2 matches at 9 bases. Germline V CDR1 and CDR2: SGHTA, FQGNSA. J gave up 1 base and V 5 bases, and 14 bases lay outside the gene matches. The CDR3 is 18 residues long. The CDR3: CASSPVAGGPRFQETQYF. CDR3 nucleotide sequence: TGTGCCAGCAGCCCGGTGGCGGGGGGGCCCAGATTCCAAGAGACCCAGTACTTC.

This clonotype was counted at least ten times. This sequence joins TRBV6-2 or TRBV6-3 and TRBJ2-6, with D possibly matching TRBD1 (6 bases). Germline CDR1 reads MNHEY; CDR2 reads SVGEGT. The CDR3 is made up of 18 amino acids. V lost 10 bases to trimming and J lost 0 bases, with 22 bases between them. The CDR3 sequence: CATCHAPGQHSGANVLTF. CDR3 nucleotides: TGTGCCACCTGTCATGCCCCCGGACAGCACTCTGGGGCCAACGTCCTGACTTTC.

This clonotype was counted at least ten times. The chain is built from TRBV7-9 and TRBJ2-7; D is perhaps TRBD1 (5 bases). The length of the CDR3 is 14 residues. The germline V and J ends were trimmed by 8 bases and 2 bases, with 16 bases remaining between them. CDR1 and CDR2 (germline): SEHNR, FQNEAQ (reference sequence). The CDR3, as DNA: TGTGCCAGCGGAACCGACAGACCCACCTACGAGCAGTACTTC. It yields the protein CASGTDRPTYEQYF.

Remarks on this clonotype: This may be a read error, as it is one base from a much larger clone. CDR3 in amino acids: CGVLVRATGNTIYF. CDR3 bases: TGCGGCGTCCTCGTCCGGGCTACTGGAAACACCATATATTTT. The chain recombines TRBV29-1 with TRBJ1-3; D not resolved. Germline CDR1 reads SQVTM; CDR2 reads ANQGSEA. The CDR3 length is 14 residues.

The table lists this clonotype with many counts. The genes are TRBV7-2 and TRBJ1-1; no clear D gene. Germline V CDR1 and CDR2: SGHTA, FQGNSA. Between the trimmed V and J ends, which lost 1 base and 1 base, there was a span of 10 bases. There are 15 residues in the CDR3. The CDR3 loop reads CASSLGSAANTEAFF. CDR3 nucleotides: TGTGCCAGCAGCTTAGGCAGCGCAGCGAACACTGAAGCTTTCTTT.

The sample holds a few counts of this clonotype. Mismatch with germline at one junction end may stem from a read error. V and J are TRBV4-1 and TRBJ1-4; TRBD1 matches 8 bases. There are 16 residues in the CDR3. Germline lookup yields CDR1 MGHRA and CDR2 YSYEKL. The CDR3 loop is CASSQDRTGTNEKLFF. DNA for the CDR3: TGCGCCAGCAGTCAAGATCGGACAGGGACTAATGAAAAACTGTTTTTT.

A few counts support this clonotype. CDR3 sequence (DNA): TGTGCCAGCAGCTCCAGACTAGCGGGGGACTCTGGGGCCAACGTCCTGACTTTC. Amino acid sequence: CASSSRLAGDSGANVLTF. The V call is TRBV7-2, the J call TRBJ2-6; 12 bases are shared with TRBD2. This CDR3 has 18 amino acids. V was pared by 4 bases and J by 0 bases, with 4 bases of the junction left unmatched. Germline V gene sequence: CDR1 SGHTA, CDR2 FQGNSA.

This clonotype was recorded many times. This CDR3 is CASTPWGGGHTQYF. In DNA form, the CDR3 reads TGTGCCAGCACCCCTTGGGGCGGGGGCCATACGCAGTATTTT. The chain carries TRBV28 and TRBJ2-3; D may be TRBD2 (7 bases). Germline-derived CDR1 and CDR2 are MDHEN and SYDVKM. CDR3 size: 14 residues. V lost 7 bases to trimming and J lost 7 bases, with 18 bases between them.

The rearrangement uses TRBV14 and TRBJ1-2; perhaps TRBD1 as D (6 bases). The CDR3 totals 18 residues. Looked up from germline, CDR1 is SGHDN and CDR2 is FVKESK. V lost 1 base to trimming and J lost 8 bases, with 26 bases between them. Written as DNA, the CDR3 is TGTGCCAGCAGCCAAGTGGGCGTCGCAGGGGATGGAAAGTTCGGCTACACCTTC. Translation gives CASSQVGVAGDGKFGYTF.